Below, one T cell receptor beta chain is given with its context. The antigen is not known. This sample was taken from a study of T-cell memory formation after mild COVID-19. At the level of the study: Largely donor-specific sequence clusters came from a couple of donors.

TCRdb re-called the 5' RACE reads with MiXCR, one entry per CDR3 protein. The sample yields some 330,000 distinct CDR3 sequences, roughly 20% seen once. The CDR3 contains 14 residues. The ends lost 5 bases at V and 8 bases at J; junction bases unmatched: 5. Germline V lookup: CDR1 MNHEY, CDR2 SVGEGT. Study-wide results and limits: Among contracting clones, CD4+ were mainly CM/EM and CD8+ enriched in EMRA. Certain responding clones were present in pre-infection memory, suggesting participation of cross-reactive memory.

The sequence came from an adult woman who had mild COVID-19 (a few samples of this study predate the infection). Cell type and time point are not known. Input material: PBMCs or a T cell subset sorted from them (not recorded which). The gene calls are TRBV6-2 or TRBV6-3 and TRBJ2-1, with 11 bases fitting TRBD2. The CDR3 reads CASSRTSGSDEQFF. CDR3 sequence (DNA): TGTGCCAGCAGTCGTACTAGCGGGAGCGATGAGCAGTTCTTC.